The 4 T cell receptor beta chains given below trace back to one sample, sequenced in a study of OX40 agonist ivuxolimab in advanced cancers. TCRdb's copy holds only in-frame clones and misses some; the assay was immunoSEQ multiplex PCR. The sample has 100,000 or so clones; around 90% are singletons. Sequenced material: CD4+ or CD8+ T cells sorted from blood, taken in a trial of the OX40 agonist ivuxolimab. The source is an adult with an advanced solid tumor such as melanoma, head and neck, liver or kidney cancer.

In its sample, this clone was seen once. This chain joins TRBV4-1 and TRBJ2-1; 9 bases match TRBD2. The germline CDR1 and CDR2 sequences are MGHRA and YSYEKL. V lost 0 bases to trimming and J lost 3 bases; unmatched junction nucleotides: 3. The length of the CDR3 is 16 residues. The chain's CDR3 is CASSQDSSGVYNEQFF. The CDR3 nucleotides read TGCGCCAGCAGCCAAGATTCTAGCGGGGTCTACAATGAGCAGTTCTTC.

This chain joins TRBV30 and TRBJ2-3; D is perhaps TRBD2 (5 bases). Trimming cost V 3 bases and J 4 bases, with 11 bases left between them. The germline V gene encodes CDR1 GTSNPN and CDR2 SVGIG (reference sequence). The CDR3 extends over 13 amino acids. The CDR3 sequence is CAWSAAGADTQYF. In DNA, the CDR3 is TGTGCCTGGAGCGCCGCGGGTGCAGATACGCAGTATTTT.

The CDR3 nucleotides read TGTGCCAGCAGCTCGGGGGTCCCCCCTAGGGAGACCCAGTACTTC. Translated: CASSSGVPPRETQYF. This rearrangement joins TRBV5-6 to TRBJ2-5, with TRBD2 as a possible D gene (6 bases). This CDR3 has 15 amino acids. CDR1 and CDR2 from the germline V gene are SGHDT and YYEEEE. The germline V and J ends were trimmed by 3 bases and 5 bases, with 17 bases remaining between them.

This rearrangement joins TRBV6-5 to TRBJ2-4; D could derive from TRBD1 or TRBD2 (5 bases each). The germline CDR1 and CDR2 sequences are MNHEY and SVGAGI. The CDR3 is 12 amino acids. The V end was cut by 7 bases, the J end by 12 bases, with 16 bases between. The CDR3 DNA sequence: TGTGCCAGCACCACAGGAGGATCTCGTCAGTACTTC. As protein: CASTTGGSRQYF.